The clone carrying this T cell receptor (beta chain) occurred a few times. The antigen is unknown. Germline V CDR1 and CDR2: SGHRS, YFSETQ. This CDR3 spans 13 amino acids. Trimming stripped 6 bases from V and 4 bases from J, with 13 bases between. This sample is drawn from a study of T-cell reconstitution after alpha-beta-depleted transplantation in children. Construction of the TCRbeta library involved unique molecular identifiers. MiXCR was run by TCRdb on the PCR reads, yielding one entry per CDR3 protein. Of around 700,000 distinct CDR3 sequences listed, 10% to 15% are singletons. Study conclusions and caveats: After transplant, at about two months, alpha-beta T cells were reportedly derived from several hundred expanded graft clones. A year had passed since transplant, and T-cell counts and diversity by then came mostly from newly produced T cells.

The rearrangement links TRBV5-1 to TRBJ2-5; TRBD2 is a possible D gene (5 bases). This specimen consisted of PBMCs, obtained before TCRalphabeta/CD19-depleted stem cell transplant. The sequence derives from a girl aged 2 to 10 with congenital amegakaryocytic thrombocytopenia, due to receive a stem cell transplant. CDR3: CASTRAFGETQYF. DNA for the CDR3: TGCGCCAGCACGCGGGCGTTTGGAGAGACCCAGTACTTC.